A selection of T cell receptor beta chains follows, all from one sample in a study of blood T cell repertoires in COVID-19. Assay: immunoSEQ multiplex PCR; the TCRdb copy retains only in-frame clones and omits some. This table has 300,000 to 400,000 clones, 75% to 90% appearing once. What was sequenced was PBMCs or T cells enriched from blood (not recorded which). The source of these receptors is a man aged 18 to 35 who had recovered from COVID-19. CDR3s include the opening cysteine and the closing phenylalanine or tryptophan. A D gene is named only where the DNA matches it firmly. Size values are once, few and many counts, or a class for expanded clones, and some rows have none.

cdr3_aa: CSASRREGTEAFF
cdr3_nt: TGCAGTGCTAGTAGGAGGGAGGGCACTGAAGCTTTCTTT
v_call: TRBV20-1
clone_size: NA
d_call: NA
j_call: TRBJ1-1

cdr3_aa: CASRAGSSYEQYF
cdr3_nt: TGTGCCAGCAGGGCCGGGAGTTCCTACGAGCAGTACTTC
v_call: TRBV27
clone_size: NA
d_call: NA
j_call: TRBJ2-7

cdr3_aa: CASSQLGGNTEAFF
cdr3_nt: TGTGCCAGCAGCCAGTTAGGGGGTAACACTGAAGCTTTCTTT
v_call: TRBV3-1/TRBV3-2
clone_size: NA
d_call: NA
j_call: TRBJ1-1

cdr3_aa: CASNPVGGAYNEQFF
cdr3_nt: TGTGCCAGCAACCCCGTAGGCGGGGCTTACAATGAGCAGTTCTTC
v_call: TRBV9
clone_size: NA
d_call: NA
j_call: TRBJ2-1

cdr3_aa: CASSTRQGRNSPLHF
cdr3_nt: TGTGCCAGCAGTACTAGACAGGGACGGAATTCACCCCTCCACTTT
v_call: TRBV27
clone_size: NA
d_call: TRBD1
j_call: TRBJ1-6

cdr3_aa: CASSKAGLPGTQYF
cdr3_nt: TGTGCCAGCAGTAAGGCGGGCCTCCCTGGGACCCAGTACTTC
v_call: TRBV25-1
clone_size: NA
d_call: NA
j_call: TRBJ2-5

cdr3_aa: CASSQGFYEQYF
cdr3_nt: TGTGCCAGCTCACAGGGGTTCTACGAGCAGTACTTC
v_call: TRBV18
clone_size: once
d_call: NA
j_call: TRBJ2-7

cdr3_aa: CASSSTGGFRTDTQYF
cdr3_nt: TGCGCCAGCAGCTCGACAGGGGGCTTTAGAACAGATACGCAGTATTTT
v_call: TRBV5-1
clone_size: NA
d_call: TRBD1
j_call: TRBJ2-3

cdr3_aa: CASRNRASSEKLFF
cdr3_nt: TGTGCCAGCAGAAACAGGGCCTCGAGTGAAAAACTGTTTTTT
v_call: TRBV2
clone_size: NA
d_call: NA
j_call: TRBJ1-4

cdr3_aa: CASSKNGGNNYGYTF
cdr3_nt: TGTGCCAGTAGCAAGAACGGGGGGAATAACTATGGCTACACCTTC
v_call: TRBV19
clone_size: once
d_call: NA
j_call: TRBJ1-2

cdr3_aa: CASSSNSGGLQETQYF
cdr3_nt: TGTGCCAGCAGCTCCAATAGCGGGGGGCTGCAAGAGACCCAGTACTTC
v_call: TRBV7-6
clone_size: once
d_call: TRBD2
j_call: TRBJ2-5

cdr3_aa: CASSREVRYGYTF
cdr3_nt: TGTGCCAGCAGTAGGGAGGTTCGCTATGGCTACACCTTC
v_call: TRBV2
clone_size: NA
d_call: NA
j_call: TRBJ1-2

cdr3_aa: CASSSFGLRGTGELFF
cdr3_nt: TGTGCCAGCTCATCCTTCGGCCTTAGGGGCACCGGGGAGCTGTTTTTT
v_call: TRBV18
clone_size: NA
d_call: NA
j_call: TRBJ2-2

cdr3_aa: CASSQRGGADTQYF
cdr3_nt: TGTGCCAGCAGTCAGCGGGGAGGGGCAGATACGCAGTATTTT
v_call: TRBV6-2/TRBV6-3
clone_size: NA
d_call: TRBD2
j_call: TRBJ2-3

cdr3_aa: CSVWTGNTEAFF
cdr3_nt: TGCAGCGTTTGGACAGGCAACACTGAAGCTTTCTTT
v_call: TRBV29-1
clone_size: NA
d_call: TRBD1
j_call: TRBJ1-1

cdr3_aa: CASSLAQGANTIYF
cdr3_nt: TGTGCCAGCAGCTTGGCACAGGGGGCAAACACCATATATTTT
v_call: TRBV5-5
clone_size: NA
d_call: TRBD1
j_call: TRBJ1-3

cdr3_aa: CASSQGAGGPETQYF
cdr3_nt: TGCGCCAGCAGCCAAGGAGCGGGAGGGCCCGAGACCCAGTACTTC
v_call: TRBV4-3
clone_size: NA
d_call: TRBD2
j_call: TRBJ2-5

cdr3_aa: CASSEPGTTNEQFF
cdr3_nt: TGTGCCAGCAGCGAACCCGGGACTACCAATGAGCAGTTCTTC
v_call: TRBV7-3
clone_size: few
d_call: TRBD2
j_call: TRBJ2-1

cdr3_aa: CACPSRGYEWGYTF
cdr3_nt: TGTGCCTGCCCCTCGCGAGGGTATGAATGGGGCTACACCTTC
v_call: TRBV30
clone_size: NA
d_call: NA
j_call: TRBJ1-2

cdr3_aa: CASSLRTSGASTDTQYF
cdr3_nt: TGTGCCAGCAGCTTAAGGACTAGCGGGGCTAGCACAGATACGCAGTATTTT
v_call: TRBV5-4
clone_size: NA
d_call: TRBD2
j_call: TRBJ2-3

cdr3_aa: CASSETGIDQPQHF
cdr3_nt: TGTGCCAGCAGTGAGACAGGGATAGATCAGCCCCAGCATTTT
v_call: TRBV6-1
clone_size: once
d_call: TRBD1
j_call: TRBJ1-5

cdr3_aa: CASSEGEGQAIYEQYF
cdr3_nt: TGTGCCAGCAGTGAAGGAGAGGGACAGGCGATCTACGAGCAGTACTTC
v_call: TRBV6-1
clone_size: NA
d_call: TRBD1
j_call: TRBJ2-7

cdr3_aa: CASSSGQGAYEQYF
cdr3_nt: TGTGCCAGCAGCTCGGGACAGGGGGCCTACGAGCAGTACTTC
v_call: TRBV9
clone_size: NA
d_call: TRBD1
j_call: TRBJ2-7

cdr3_aa: CASSATQNTEAFF
cdr3_nt: TGTGCCAGCAGCGCGACACAGAACACTGAAGCTTTCTTT
v_call: TRBV6-5
clone_size: NA
d_call: NA
j_call: TRBJ1-1

cdr3_aa: CASARDLNTEAFF
cdr3_nt: TGCGCCAGCGCCAGGGACTTGAACACTGAAGCTTTCTTT
v_call: TRBV4-1
clone_size: NA
d_call: NA
j_call: TRBJ1-1

cdr3_aa: CASSPAGGREYNEQFF
cdr3_nt: TGTGCCAGCAGCCCCGCGGGGGGGCGGGAGTACAATGAGCAGTTCTTC
v_call: TRBV3-1/TRBV3-2
clone_size: NA
d_call: TRBD2
j_call: TRBJ2-1

cdr3_aa: CASSVGAGGRETQYF
cdr3_nt: TGTGCCAGCAGCGTAGGAGCGGGGGGGCGAGAGACCCAGTACTTC
v_call: TRBV9
clone_size: once
d_call: TRBD2
j_call: TRBJ2-5

cdr3_aa: CAGSGQKYEQYF
cdr3_nt: TGTGCCGGATCTGGACAGAAGTACGAGCAGTACTTC
v_call: TRBV25-1
clone_size: NA
d_call: NA
j_call: TRBJ2-7

cdr3_aa: CASSPTTSVYGDTQYF
cdr3_nt: TGTGCCAGCTCACCAACGACTAGCGTTTATGGAGATACGCAGTATTTT
v_call: TRBV18
clone_size: NA
d_call: TRBD2
j_call: TRBJ2-3

cdr3_aa: CASSLSTGTGGNEQFF
cdr3_nt: TGTGCCAGCAGTTTATCCACCGGGACAGGGGGGAATGAGCAGTTCTTC
v_call: TRBV27
clone_size: NA
d_call: TRBD1
j_call: TRBJ2-1

cdr3_aa: CASSQQGAYQPQHF
cdr3_nt: TGTGCCAGTAGTCAACAGGGGGCCTATCAGCCCCAGCATTTT
v_call: TRBV19
clone_size: NA
d_call: TRBD1
j_call: TRBJ1-5

cdr3_aa: CASSLGGSNGYTF
cdr3_nt: TGTGCCAGTAGCCTAGGGGGCTCTAATGGCTACACCTTC
v_call: TRBV19
clone_size: NA
d_call: TRBD1
j_call: TRBJ1-2

cdr3_aa: CASSEQGNEQFF
cdr3_nt: TGTGCCAGCAGTGAGCAGGGCAATGAGCAGTTCTTC
v_call: TRBV6-1
clone_size: NA
d_call: NA
j_call: TRBJ2-1

cdr3_aa: CASSLGGVRYEQYF
cdr3_nt: TGTGCCAGCAGTTTGGGGGGTGTTAGGTACGAGCAGTACTTC
v_call: TRBV27
clone_size: NA
d_call: NA
j_call: TRBJ2-7

cdr3_aa: CASSSGQLLNQPQHF
cdr3_nt: TGTGCCAGCAGCTCCGGACAGTTACTTAATCAGCCCCAGCATTTT
v_call: TRBV7-2
clone_size: NA
d_call: NA
j_call: TRBJ1-5

cdr3_aa: CASSLSLGPGTAYEQYF
cdr3_nt: TGTGCCAGCAGTTTATCTTTAGGACCCGGGACAGCCTACGAGCAGTACTTC
v_call: TRBV27
clone_size: NA
d_call: TRBD1
j_call: TRBJ2-7

cdr3_aa: CASSHPRRYEQYF
cdr3_nt: TGTGCCAGCAGCCACCCGAGGCGGTACGAGCAGTACTTC
v_call: TRBV11-2
clone_size: NA
d_call: NA
j_call: TRBJ2-7

cdr3_aa: CASSFGEADGYTF
cdr3_nt: TGTGCCAGTAGTTTTGGAGAGGCAGATGGCTACACCTTC
v_call: TRBV19
clone_size: NA
d_call: NA
j_call: TRBJ1-2

cdr3_aa: CASSAVRGKNTEAFF
cdr3_nt: TGTGCCAGCAGCGCCGTCCGGGGTAAGAACACTGAAGCTTTCTTT
v_call: TRBV9
clone_size: few
d_call: NA
j_call: TRBJ1-1

cdr3_aa: CASSLVILYEQYF
cdr3_nt: TGTGCCAGCAGCTTAGTGATACTCTACGAGCAGTACTTC
v_call: TRBV7-2
clone_size: NA
d_call: NA
j_call: TRBJ2-7

cdr3_aa: CASSQGWDRAGTQYF
cdr3_nt: TGCGCCAGCAGCCAAGGATGGGACAGGGCAGGGACGCAGTATTTT
v_call: TRBV4-1
clone_size: NA
d_call: TRBD1
j_call: TRBJ2-3

cdr3_aa: CASSYSTGADTQYF
cdr3_nt: TGTGCCAGCAGTTACTCGACCGGGGCAGATACGCAGTATTTT
v_call: TRBV6-5
clone_size: once
d_call: NA
j_call: TRBJ2-3

cdr3_aa: CASGDRGNEQYF
cdr3_nt: TGTGCCAGTGGGGACAGGGGGAACGAGCAGTACTTC
v_call: TRBV19
clone_size: NA
d_call: TRBD1
j_call: TRBJ2-7

cdr3_aa: CSLVGRETQYF
cdr3_nt: TGCAGTCTGGTTGGGAGGGAGACCCAGTACTTC
v_call: TRBV20-1
clone_size: NA
d_call: NA
j_call: TRBJ2-5

cdr3_aa: CASSPRSRAPYNEQFF
cdr3_nt: TGTGCCAGCAGCCCCCGGTCGAGGGCCCCCTACAATGAGCAGTTCTTC
v_call: TRBV7-3
clone_size: NA
d_call: NA
j_call: TRBJ2-1

cdr3_aa: CASSPGQGKRIF
cdr3_nt: TGTGCCAGCAGTCCCGGACAGGGAAAACGAATATTT
v_call: TRBV6-5
clone_size: NA
d_call: TRBD1
j_call: TRBJ1-1

cdr3_aa: CASSPAPRLAGDEQFF
cdr3_nt: TGTGCCAGCAGCCCGGCTCCGAGACTAGCGGGAGATGAGCAGTTCTTC
v_call: TRBV9
clone_size: NA
d_call: TRBD2
j_call: TRBJ2-1

cdr3_aa: CASSLTFTHEQYF
cdr3_nt: TGTGCCAGCAGTTTGACTTTCACCCACGAGCAGTACTTC
v_call: TRBV27
clone_size: NA
d_call: NA
j_call: TRBJ2-7

cdr3_aa: CASSFTGDEGYTF
cdr3_nt: TGCGCCAGCAGCTTCACAGGGGACGAGGGCTACACCTTC
v_call: TRBV5-1
clone_size: NA
d_call: TRBD1
j_call: TRBJ1-2